This entry is about one TCR beta chain. Clones were sequenced by immunoSEQ multiplex PCR, and TCRdb holds only the in-frame ones, with some missing. This repertoire shows about 350,000 clones, about 90% found once; its top ten account for more than 0.9%. CDR3 size: 14 residues. V was shortened by 4 bases and J by 0 bases, with 12 bases between the two germline ends. Germline V gene sequence: CDR1 SQVTM, CDR2 ANQGSEA. This record belongs to a study of blood T cell repertoires in COVID-19. This rearrangement joins TRBV29-1 to TRBJ1-1; D is perhaps TRBD1 (6 bases). The sequenced sample was PBMCs or T cells enriched from blood (not recorded which). The sequence was obtained from a woman aged 25 to 45 who had recovered from COVID-19. CDR3 protein: CSVVVGDMNTEAFF. DNA for the CDR3: TGCAGCGTTGTTGTCGGGGACATGAACACTGAAGCTTTCTTT.